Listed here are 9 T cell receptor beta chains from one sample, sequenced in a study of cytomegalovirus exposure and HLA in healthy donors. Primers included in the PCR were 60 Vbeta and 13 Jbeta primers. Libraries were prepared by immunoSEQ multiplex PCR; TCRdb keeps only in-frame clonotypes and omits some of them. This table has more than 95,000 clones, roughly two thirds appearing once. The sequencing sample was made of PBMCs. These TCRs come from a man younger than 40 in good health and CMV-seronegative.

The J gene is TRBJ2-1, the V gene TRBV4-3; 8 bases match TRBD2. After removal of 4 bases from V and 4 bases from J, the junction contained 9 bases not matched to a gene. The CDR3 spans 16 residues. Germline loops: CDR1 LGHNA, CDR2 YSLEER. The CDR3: CASSLDGLARYNEQFF. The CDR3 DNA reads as TGCGCCAGCAGCCTAGACGGACTAGCTCGATACAATGAGCAGTTCTTC.

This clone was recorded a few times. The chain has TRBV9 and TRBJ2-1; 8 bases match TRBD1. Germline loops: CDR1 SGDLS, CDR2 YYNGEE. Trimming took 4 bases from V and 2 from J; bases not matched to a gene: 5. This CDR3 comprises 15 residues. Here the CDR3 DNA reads TGTGCCAGCAGCCTATCACAGGGGGCCTACAATGAGCAGTTCTTC. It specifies CASSLSQGAYNEQFF.

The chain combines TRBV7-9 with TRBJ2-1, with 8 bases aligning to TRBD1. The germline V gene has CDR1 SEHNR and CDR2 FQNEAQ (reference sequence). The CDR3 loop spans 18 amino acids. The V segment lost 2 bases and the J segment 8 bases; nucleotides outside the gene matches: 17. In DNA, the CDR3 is TGTGCCAGCAGCTTATACGGTCTGGTGGGTCAGGGGGCGGATGAGCAGTTCTTC. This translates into CASSLYGLVGQGADEQFF.

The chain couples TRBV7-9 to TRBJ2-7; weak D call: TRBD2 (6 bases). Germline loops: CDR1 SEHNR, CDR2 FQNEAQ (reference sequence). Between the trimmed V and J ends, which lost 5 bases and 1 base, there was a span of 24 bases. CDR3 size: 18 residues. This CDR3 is CASSVGTGDPEWSYEQYF. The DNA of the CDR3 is TGTGCCAGCAGCGTAGGGACGGGGGACCCCGAGTGGTCCTACGAGCAGTACTTC.

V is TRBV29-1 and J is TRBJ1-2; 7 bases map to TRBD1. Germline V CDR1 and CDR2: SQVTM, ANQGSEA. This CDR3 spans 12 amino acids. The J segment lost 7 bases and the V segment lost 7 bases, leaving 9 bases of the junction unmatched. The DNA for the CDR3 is TGCAGCGGAGTGACAGGGAATCTTGGCTACACCTTC. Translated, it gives CSGVTGNLGYTF.

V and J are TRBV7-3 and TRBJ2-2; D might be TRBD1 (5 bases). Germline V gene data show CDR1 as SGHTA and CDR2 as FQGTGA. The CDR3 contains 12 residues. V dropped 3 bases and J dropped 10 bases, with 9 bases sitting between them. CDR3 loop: CASSFPGQELFF. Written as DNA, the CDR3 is TGTGCCAGCAGCTTCCCTGGACAGGAGCTGTTTTTT.

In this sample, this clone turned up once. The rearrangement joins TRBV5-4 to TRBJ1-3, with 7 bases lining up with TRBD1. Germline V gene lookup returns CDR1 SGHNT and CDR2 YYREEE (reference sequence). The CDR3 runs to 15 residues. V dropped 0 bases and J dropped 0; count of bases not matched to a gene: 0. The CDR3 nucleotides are TGTGCCAGCAGCTTGGGGGACAGCTCTGGAAACACCATATATTTT. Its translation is CASSLGDSSGNTIYF.

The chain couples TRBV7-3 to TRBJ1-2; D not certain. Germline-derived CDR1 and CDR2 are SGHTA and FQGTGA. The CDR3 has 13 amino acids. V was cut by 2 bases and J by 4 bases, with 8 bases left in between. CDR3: CASSLGESYGYTF. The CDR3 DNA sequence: TGTGCCAGCAGCTTAGGGGAGAGCTATGGCTACACCTTC.

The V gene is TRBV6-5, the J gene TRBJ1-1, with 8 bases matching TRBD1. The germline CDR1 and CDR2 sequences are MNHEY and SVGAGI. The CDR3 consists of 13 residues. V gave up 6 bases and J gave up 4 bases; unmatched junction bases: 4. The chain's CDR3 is CASRTGVSTEAFF. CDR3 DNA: TGTGCCAGCAGGACAGGGGTGAGCACTGAAGCTTTCTTT.